This T cell receptor beta chain was captured by sequencing in a study of blood T cell repertoires in COVID-19. Background on the study: The United States, Italy and Spain were the sources of the acute and convalescent COVID-19 samples. PBMCs, B-cell-depleted T cells, or T cells were the source of the cDNA or gDNA that made up the material.

V was pared by 6 bases and J by 3 bases, with 8 bases of the junction left unmatched. Germline V gives CDR1 LGHDT, CDR2 YNNKEL (reference sequence). The CDR3 extends over 16 amino acids. Clones were read by immunoSEQ multiplex PCR, and TCRdb kept only the in-frame ones, dropping some. Among a few hundred thousand clones listed, about nine tenths were seen once. The clonotype comes from a woman in her fifties or sixties with acute or convalescent COVID-19. The genes are TRBV3-1 (or the pseudogene TRBV3-2) and TRBJ2-5, with 12 positions matching TRBD1. The sequenced sample was peripheral blood. The CDR3 DNA reads TGTGCCAGCAGACCCGGGACAGGGGGCGTAAAAGAGACCCAGTACTTC. Translated: CASRPGTGGVKETQYF.